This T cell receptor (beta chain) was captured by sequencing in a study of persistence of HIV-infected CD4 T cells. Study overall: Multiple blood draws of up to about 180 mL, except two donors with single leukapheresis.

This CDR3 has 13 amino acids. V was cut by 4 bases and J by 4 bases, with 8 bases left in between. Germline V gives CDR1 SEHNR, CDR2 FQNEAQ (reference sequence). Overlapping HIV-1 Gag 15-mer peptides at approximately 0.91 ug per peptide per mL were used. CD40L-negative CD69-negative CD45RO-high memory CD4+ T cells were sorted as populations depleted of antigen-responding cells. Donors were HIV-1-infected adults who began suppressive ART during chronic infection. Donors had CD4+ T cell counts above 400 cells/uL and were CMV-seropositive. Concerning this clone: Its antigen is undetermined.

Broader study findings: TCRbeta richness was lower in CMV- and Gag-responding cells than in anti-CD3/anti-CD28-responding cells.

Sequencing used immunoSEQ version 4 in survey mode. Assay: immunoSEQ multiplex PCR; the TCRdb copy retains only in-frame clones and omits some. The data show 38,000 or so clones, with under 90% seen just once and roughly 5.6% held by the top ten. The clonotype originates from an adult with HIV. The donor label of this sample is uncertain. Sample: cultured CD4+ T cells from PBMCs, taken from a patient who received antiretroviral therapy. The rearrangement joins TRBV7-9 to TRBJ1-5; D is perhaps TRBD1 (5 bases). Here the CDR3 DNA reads TGTGCCAGCAGCTCAACAGGTAATCAGCCCCAGCATTTT. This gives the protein CASSSTGNQPQHF.